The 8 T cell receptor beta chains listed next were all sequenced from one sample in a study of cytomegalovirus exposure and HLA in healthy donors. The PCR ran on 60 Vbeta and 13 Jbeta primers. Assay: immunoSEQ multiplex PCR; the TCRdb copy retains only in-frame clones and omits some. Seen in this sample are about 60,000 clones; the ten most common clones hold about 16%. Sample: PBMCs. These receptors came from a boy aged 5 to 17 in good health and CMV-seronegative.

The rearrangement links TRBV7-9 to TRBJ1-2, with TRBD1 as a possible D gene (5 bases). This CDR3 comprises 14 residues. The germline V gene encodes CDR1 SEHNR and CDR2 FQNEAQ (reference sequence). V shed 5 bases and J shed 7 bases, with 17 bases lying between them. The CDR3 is CASSAWTNPFGYTF. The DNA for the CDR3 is TGTGCCAGCAGCGCCTGGACAAACCCCTTTGGCTACACCTTC.

The CDR3 spells CASSGIGQVLGAFF. CDR3 sequence (DNA): TGTGCCAGCAGCGGAATAGGACAGGTCTTAGGAGCTTTCTTT. This rearrangement joins TRBV7-9 to TRBJ1-1; 7 bases are shared with TRBD1. There are 14 residues in the CDR3. In germline, CDR1 is SEHNR, CDR2 FQNEAQ (reference sequence). J gave up 10 bases and V 5 bases, and 13 bases lay outside the gene matches.

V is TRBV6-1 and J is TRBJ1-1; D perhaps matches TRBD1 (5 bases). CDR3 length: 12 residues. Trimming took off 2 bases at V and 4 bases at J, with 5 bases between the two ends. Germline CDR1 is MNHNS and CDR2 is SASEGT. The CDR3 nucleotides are TGTGCCAGCAGTGAAAGGGGCACTGAAGCTTTCTTT. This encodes CASSERGTEAFF.

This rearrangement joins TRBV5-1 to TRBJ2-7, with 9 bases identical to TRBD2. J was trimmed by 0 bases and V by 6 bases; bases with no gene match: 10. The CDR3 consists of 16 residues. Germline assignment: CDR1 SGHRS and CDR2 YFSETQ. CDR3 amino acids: CASIGGSSGDSYEQYF. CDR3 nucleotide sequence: TGCGCCAGCATAGGAGGTTCTAGCGGGGACTCCTACGAGCAGTACTTC.

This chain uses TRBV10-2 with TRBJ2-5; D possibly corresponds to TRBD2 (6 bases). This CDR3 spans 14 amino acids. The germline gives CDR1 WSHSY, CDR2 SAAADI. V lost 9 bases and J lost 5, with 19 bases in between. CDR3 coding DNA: TGCGCCAGTGACGGGGGAACCGGTCGGGAGACCCAGTACTTC. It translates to CASDGGTGRETQYF.

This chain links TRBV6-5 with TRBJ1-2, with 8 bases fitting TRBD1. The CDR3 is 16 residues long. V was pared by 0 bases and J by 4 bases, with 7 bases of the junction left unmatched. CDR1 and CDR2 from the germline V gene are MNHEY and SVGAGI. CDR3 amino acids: CASSYSMGQEIYGYTF. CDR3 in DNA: TGTGCCAGCAGTTACTCGATGGGACAGGAGATCTATGGCTACACCTTC.

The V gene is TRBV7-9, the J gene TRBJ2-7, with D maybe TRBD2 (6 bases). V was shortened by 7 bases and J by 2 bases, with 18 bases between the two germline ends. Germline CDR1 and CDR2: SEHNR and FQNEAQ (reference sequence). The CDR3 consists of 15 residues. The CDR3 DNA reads TGTGCCAGCAACGCGGTACGGGGGACCCCCTACGAGCAGTACTTC. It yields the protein CASNAVRGTPYEQYF.

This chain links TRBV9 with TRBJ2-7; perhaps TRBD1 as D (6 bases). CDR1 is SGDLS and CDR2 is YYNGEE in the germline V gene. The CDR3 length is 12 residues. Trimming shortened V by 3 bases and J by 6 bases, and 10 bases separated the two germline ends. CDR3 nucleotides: TGTGCCAGCAGCGCAGGGGTTGGCGAGCAGTACTTC. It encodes CASSAGVGEQYF.